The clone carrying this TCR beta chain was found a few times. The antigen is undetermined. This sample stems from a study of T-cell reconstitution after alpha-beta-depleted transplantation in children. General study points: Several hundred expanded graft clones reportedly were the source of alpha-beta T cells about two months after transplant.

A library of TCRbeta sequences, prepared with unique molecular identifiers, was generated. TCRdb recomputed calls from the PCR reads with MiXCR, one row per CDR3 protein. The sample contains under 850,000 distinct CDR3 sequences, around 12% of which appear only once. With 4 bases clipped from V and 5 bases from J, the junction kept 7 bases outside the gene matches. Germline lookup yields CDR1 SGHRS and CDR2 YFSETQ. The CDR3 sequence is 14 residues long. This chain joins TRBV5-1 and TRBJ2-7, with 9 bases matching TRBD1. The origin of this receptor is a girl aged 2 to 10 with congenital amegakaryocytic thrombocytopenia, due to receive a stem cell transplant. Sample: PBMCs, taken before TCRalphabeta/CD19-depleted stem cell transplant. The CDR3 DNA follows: TGCGCCAGCAGCCCAAGGGACAGGGCCAACGAGCAGTACTTC. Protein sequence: CASSPRDRANEQYF.